This T cell receptor beta chain was identified in a study of blood T cell repertoires in COVID-19. TCRdb keeps only in-frame clones here, not all; method: immunoSEQ multiplex PCR. The sample contains about 300,000 clones, 70% to 90% of which appear only once. This CDR3 spans 16 amino acids. The J segment lost 10 bases and the V segment lost 6 bases, leaving 10 bases of the junction unmatched. Germline CDR1 is SNHLY and CDR2 is FYNNEI. This chain links TRBV2 with TRBJ2-2; 14 bases are shared with TRBD2. This sequence was found in a man between 25 and 39 years old who had recovered from COVID-19. The specimen was PBMCs or T cells enriched from blood (not recorded which). CDR3 protein: CASRGLAGGLRAELFF. The CDR3, as DNA: TGTGCCAGCAGAGGACTAGCGGGGGGCCTGCGTGCGGAGCTGTTTTTT.